These 32 T cell receptor beta chains share one sample of origin, sequenced in a study of tumor and adjacent non-tumor tissue in lung cancer. The library came from three nested PCR rounds adapted from ARM-PCR protocols. Via MiXCR, TCRdb re-called the multiplex PCR reads, giving one row per CDR3 protein. Here the sample spans over 100,000 distinct CDR3 sequences, around 80% being singletons. No cell sorting was done before RNA was extracted from the tissue. Sequencing used lung tumor tissue. The receptors shown here come from an older woman with non-small cell lung cancer.

With regard to this clonotype: This sequence may be a read error, since a much larger clone differs from it by one base. The V call is TRBV14, the J call TRBJ1-2, with D uncertain. The CDR3 is 14 residues long. The germline gives CDR1 SGHDN, CDR2 FVKESK. Deletions cut 0 bases from V and 4 bases from J, with 9 bases between. The CDR3 sequence is CASSQEDLAYGYTF. In DNA, the CDR3 is TGTGCCAGCAGCCAAGAAGACCTGGCCTATGGCTACACCTTC.

Concerning this clonotype itself: This may arise from a read error, as a much more abundant clone is one base away. The chain recombines TRBV29-1 with TRBJ2-1; 7 bases are shared with TRBD1. Germline-derived CDR1 and CDR2 are SQVTM and ANQGSEA. The CDR3 length is 13 residues. The CDR3 here is CNAAGTVGNEQFF. The CDR3 coding sequence is TGCAACGCCGCCGGGACAGTGGGCAATGAGCAGTTCTTC.

About this clonotype: A read error may produce the germline difference seen at one junction end. This CDR3 reads CANSSPPSFNEQFF. DNA of the CDR3: TGTGCCAACAGCTCCCCCCCCAGTTTCAATGAGCAGTTCTTC. The chain recombines TRBV11-1 with TRBJ2-1; D ambiguous. The CDR3 is 14 amino acids. Germline loops: CDR1 SGHAT, CDR2 FQDESV (reference sequence).

This chain links TRBV7-8 with TRBJ1-4; D uncertain. The germline V gene has CDR1 SGHVS and CDR2 FQNEAQ. Trimming cost V 5 bases and J 0 bases, with 10 bases left between them. This CDR3 is built from 15 residues. This CDR3 reads CASSPRWATNEKLFF. Written as DNA, the CDR3 is TGTGCCAGCAGCCCGAGGTGGGCAACTAATGAAAAACTGTTTTTT.

This clonotype was observed a handful of times. Compared with germline, one end of the junction differs, possibly owing to a read error. The chain employs TRBV4-2 and TRBJ1-4; TRBD1 aligns across 8 bases. The germline V gene has CDR1 LGHNA and CDR2 YNFKEQ. The CDR3 runs to 15 residues. The CDR3 reads CASSLRTGSNEKLLF. The CDR3 DNA follows: TGTGCCAGTAGCTTACGGACAGGGAGCAATGAAAAACTGTTATTT.

With respect to this clonotype: This may be a read error: a much more frequent sequence differs by one nucleotide. The CDR3 region is CASSYPSDRVLETQYF. The CDR3 coding sequence is TGTGCCAGCAGTTACCCCTCGGACAGGGTGTTAGAGACCCAGTACTTC. The chain joins TRBV6-2 or TRBV6-3 to TRBJ2-5; 8 bases line up with TRBD1. V was pared by 2 bases and J by 4 bases, with 9 bases of the junction left unmatched. Per germline, CDR1 MNHEY and CDR2 SVGEGT. The CDR3 is 16 residues long.

Only one count was recorded for this clonotype. The CDR3 does not close with the conserved phenylalanine or tryptophan, likely indicating a read error. The gene calls are TRBV11-2 and TRBJ2-2; 10 positions match TRBD2. Trimming cost V 3 bases and J 7 bases; bases outside gene matches: 8. This CDR3 contains 16 residues. Germline-derived CDR1 and CDR2 are SGHAT and FQNNGV. As DNA, the CDR3 is TGTGCCAGCAGCTTCACTAGCGGGGACATCAGCGGGGAGCTGTTTTTA. Its protein product is CASSFTSGDISGELFL.

About this clonotype: This may stem from a read error, because a much larger clone lies one nucleotide away. The conserved final phenylalanine or tryptophan is absent from the CDR3, which likely points to a read error. V gene TRBV20-1 combines with J gene TRBJ2-7; TRBD2 might be the D (7 bases). V lost 7 bases and J lost 7, with 26 bases in between. The CDR3 spans 15 residues. From germline, CDR1 is DFQATT and CDR2 SNEGSKA (reference sequence). The CDR3 loop is CSVQGHGGRANEQYY. DNA for the CDR3: TGCAGTGTCCAGGGACACGGGGGGCGGGCGAATGAGCAGTACTAC.

With respect to this clonotype: Germline is not matched at one junction end, which may reflect a read error. V gene TRBV11-1 combines with J gene TRBJ1-1, with no clear D. Germline CDR1 is SGHAT and CDR2 is FQDESV (reference sequence). The CDR3 is made up of 13 amino acids. CDR3 coding DNA: TGTGCCAACAGCCGTGACCGCAATACTGAAGCTTTCTTT. It specifies CANSRDRNTEAFF.

As concerns this clonotype: At one end, the junction sequence differs from germline, possibly due to a read error. V gene TRBV29-1 combines with J gene TRBJ1-1; unclear D gene. This CDR3 spans 14 amino acids. From germline, CDR1 is SQVTM and CDR2 ANQGSEA. In DNA, the CDR3 is TGTAGTGTTGGTCCCGATGGGATAGGGTTTGAAGCTTTCTTT. As protein: CSVGPDGIGFEAFF. Filled out from reference TRBV29-1 and TRBJ1-1, the complete variable domain reads SAVISQKPSRDICQRGTSLTIQCQVDSQVTMMFWYRQQPGQSLTLIATANQGSEATYESGFVIDKFPISRPNLTFSTLTVSNMSPEDSSIYLCSVGPDGIGFEAFFGQGTRLTVV.

For this clonotype: A junction boundary mismatches the germline segment, possibly from a read error. The chain is built from TRBV20-1 and TRBJ2-1; 8 positions agree with TRBD2. The germline gives CDR1 DFQATT, CDR2 SNEGSKA (reference sequence). CDR3 length: 15 amino acids. Written as DNA, the CDR3 is TGCAGTGTTCCTAGCGGGTCGAGCTCCTACAATGAGCACTTCTTC. Translation gives CSVPSGSSSYNEHFF.

Relative to its sample, this clonotype is large. The chain is built from TRBV20-1 and TRBJ2-7, with 7 bases lining up with TRBD2. With 0 bases clipped from V and 4 bases from J, the junction kept 3 bases outside the gene matches. Looked up from germline, CDR1 is DFQATT and CDR2 is SNEGSKA (reference sequence). This CDR3 is 13 amino acids long. The CDR3 nucleotides are TGCAGTGCTAGAGAAAGCGGGACTTACGAGCAGTACTTC. Amino acid sequence: CSARESGTYEQYF.

Remarks on this clonotype: It may be a read error: a sequence one base away is much more abundant. Lacking the conserved final phenylalanine or tryptophan, this CDR3 likely reflects a read error. This chain links TRBV5-1 with TRBJ2-3, with 8 bases identical to TRBD2. V was clipped by 0 bases and J by 2 bases; unmatched bases: 5. Germline CDR1 is SGHRS and CDR2 is YFSETQ. The CDR3 is 16 residues long. The CDR3 reads CASSLEPSGFTDTQYI. The CDR3 nucleotides read TGCGCCAGCAGCTTGGAGCCTAGCGGGTTCACAGATACGCAGTATATT.

The chain combines TRBV11-2 with TRBJ2-3; TRBD2 agrees at 8 bases. Germline V CDR1 and CDR2: SGHAT, FQNNGV. V trimming: 5 bases; J trimming: 2 bases; junction bases outside the gene matches: 6. The CDR3 contains 15 residues. The CDR3: CASSDTGRDTDTQYF. The CDR3 DNA reads TGTGCCAGCAGCGACACCGGGAGGGACACAGATACGCAGTATTTT.

The chain links TRBV28 to TRBJ2-1; no clear D gene. CDR1 and CDR2 (germline): MDHEN, SYDVKM. V dropped 0 bases and J dropped 1 base, with 10 bases sitting between them. This CDR3 contains 16 residues. The CDR3 DNA sequence: TGTGCCAGCAGTTTATGGGGTATTAGTTCCTACAATGAGCAGTTCTTC. Translated, it gives CASSLWGISSYNEQFF.

Worth noting for this clonotype: One end of the junction does not line up with germline, which may come from a read error. The V call is TRBV10-3, the J call TRBJ2-5, with 7 bases lining up with TRBD2. Germline CDR1 reads ENHRY; CDR2 reads SYGVKD. The CDR3 consists of 12 residues. The CDR3, as DNA: TGTGCCATCAGTGGTCGGGGAGGGACCCAGTGCTTC. This encodes CAISGRGGTQCF.

Remarks on this clonotype: A much more abundant neighbour one base away suggests this may be a read error. The chain carries TRBV20-1 and TRBJ1-2; D call uncertain. Germline-derived CDR1 and CDR2 are DFQATT and SNEGSKA (reference sequence). CDR3 size: 13 residues. CDR3 amino acids: CNAREPGNYGYTF. The CDR3, as DNA: TGCAATGCTAGAGAGCCTGGGAACTATGGCTACACCTTC.

This clonotype has just one count. This may come from a read error, since a much larger clone is one base off. The chain links TRBV6-1 to TRBJ2-4, with D unresolved. Germline-derived CDR1 and CDR2 are MNHNS and SASEGT. The CDR3 is 13 residues long. V shed 4 bases and J shed 6 bases, with 10 bases lying between them. In DNA form, the CDR3 reads TGTGCCAGCAGTGTAGATAAGGGAAACATTCAGTACTTC. The encoded protein is CASSVDKGNIQYF.

Worth noting for this clonotype: The junction differs from germline at one of its ends, possibly a read error. The J gene is TRBJ1-2, the V gene TRBV5-4; D perhaps matches TRBD1 (5 bases). The CDR3 runs to 12 residues. The V gene's germline CDR1 is SGHNT and CDR2 YYREEE (reference sequence). Here the CDR3 reads CASSPDTYCYTF. The CDR3 nucleotides read TGTGCAAGCAGCCCGGACACCTATTGCTACACCTTC. Full variable domain (missing parts from reference TRBV5-4 and TRBJ1-2): ETGVTQSPTHLIKTRGQQVTLRCSSQSGHNTVSWYQQALGQGPQFIFQYYREEENGRGNFPPRFSGLQFPNYSSELNVNALELDDSALYLCASSPDTYCYTFGSGTRLTVV.

This clonotype came up a few times. The chain joins TRBV28 to TRBJ2-4, with D possibly matching TRBD1 (6 bases). The CDR3 length is 15 residues. V lost 6 bases, J lost 4 bases, and 16 bases lay in between. Germline V CDR1 and CDR2: MDHEN, SYDVKM. CDR3 bases: TGTGCCAGCAGATCCGGGACACCAGGAAAAAACATTCAGTACTTC. Its protein is CASRSGTPGKNIQYF.

Regarding this clonotype: Germline is not matched at one junction end, which may reflect a read error. The rearrangement joins TRBV4-3 to TRBJ2-1; D not resolved. In germline, CDR1 is LGHNA, CDR2 YSLEER. This CDR3 has 15 amino acids. The CDR3 loop reads CGSSQDRISYNEQFF. CDR3 nucleotide sequence: TGCGGCAGCAGCCAAGATCGGATCTCCTACAATGAGCAGTTTTTC.

The CDR3 loop reads CASSSRLAGEWTDTQYF. CDR3 nucleotide sequence: TGTGCCAGCAGTTCGCGACTAGCGGGAGAATGGACAGATACGCAGTATTTT. The V gene is TRBV28, the J gene TRBJ2-3, with TRBD2 identical over 12 bases. Germline-derived CDR1 and CDR2 are MDHEN and SYDVKM. The V gene end was trimmed by 4 bases and the J gene end by 3 bases; junction bases not matched to a gene: 8. The CDR3 covers 17 residues.

As concerns this clonotype: The CDR3 end shows no conserved phenylalanine or tryptophan, and so a read error is likely. The chain uses TRBV11-1 and TRBJ2-5; D call uncertain. The germline CDR1 and CDR2 sequences are SGHAT and FQDESV (reference sequence). This CDR3 spans 13 amino acids. The CDR3 sequence: CANSLIQSETQYV. CDR3 in DNA: TGTGCCAACAGCTTAATCCAGTCGGAGACCCAGTACGTC.

Comments on this clonotype: Since the CDR3 does not end with the conserved phenylalanine or tryptophan, this likely comes from a read error. The rearrangement uses TRBV10-3 and TRBJ2-1, with no clear D. The CDR3 is 16 residues long. CDR1 ENHRY and CDR2 SYGVKD come from the germline V gene. The CDR3 DNA sequence: TGTGCCATCAGTGACCGGACCCCCTTCTCCTACAATAAGCAGTTCTTA. Encoded protein: CAISDRTPFSYNKQFL.

In the case of this clonotype: The CDR3 end shows no conserved phenylalanine or tryptophan, and so a read error is likely. This chain connects TRBV6-1 to TRBJ1-6, with D possibly TRBD1 on 6 matching bases. Between the trimmed V and J ends, which lost 4 bases and 5 bases, there was a span of 9 bases. Germline V gene sequence: CDR1 MNHNS, CDR2 SASEGT. This CDR3 is 14 amino acids long. The CDR3 region is CASSGTVNNSPLHS. The DNA of the CDR3 is TGTGCCAGCAGTGGGACAGTTAATAATTCACCCCTCCACTCT.

Details on this clonotype: Because the CDR3 is missing its conserved closing phenylalanine or tryptophan, this is likely a read error. It is unclear where the CDR3 begins or ends on the DNA, so no DNA is shown, and the CDR3 is as TCRdb lists it. The rearrangement uses TRBV11-1 and TRBJ1-1; TRBD1, as called in the table, went unchecked against the DNA. The CDR3 length is 13 residues, termini included. Germline lookup yields CDR1 SGHAT and CDR2 FQDESV (reference sequence). Here the CDR3 reads CGSSRDRNTEAYL.

In regard to this clonotype: Relative to the germline gene, one junction end is altered; a read error may explain this. The chain combines TRBV20-1 with TRBJ2-1, with a tentative D call TRBD2 (6 bases). CDR3 length equals 14 residues. CDR1 is DFQATT, CDR2 SNEGSKA, per germline (reference sequence). The CDR3 is CSVPHGGYYNEQFF. In DNA form, the CDR3 reads TGCAGTGTTCCCCACGGAGGGTACTACAATGAGCAATTCTTC.

With regard to this clonotype: At one of its ends the junction is not consistent with the germline gene, which may arise from a read error. CDR3 protein: CDSSYGAGHGYTF. The CDR3 DNA reads TGTGACAGCAGTTACGGCGCTGGGCATGGCTACACCTTC. V gene TRBV6-5 combines with J gene TRBJ1-2; D remains unclear. Germline loops: CDR1 MNHEY, CDR2 SVGAGI. This CDR3 is built from 13 residues.

With respect to this clonotype: A read error may explain this, as a much larger clone is one base away. The chain links TRBV10-3 to TRBJ2-3, with 7 bases lining up with TRBD1. This CDR3 has 15 residues. Germline V gene lookup returns CDR1 ENHRY and CDR2 SYGVKD. DNA for the CDR3: TGTGTCATCAGTCTACCGGACAGGACCACAGATACGCAGTATTTT. Protein sequence: CVISLPDRTTDTQYF.

This clonotype was recorded many times. J is TRBJ2-3 and V is TRBV20-1; D unresolved. Germline CDR1 DFQATT, CDR2 SNEGSKA (reference sequence). The CDR3 has 15 amino acids. The germline V and J ends were trimmed by 3 bases and 0 bases, with 13 bases remaining between them. As DNA, the CDR3 is TGCAGTGCTAGGGCGAATCCACCTAGCACAGATACGCAGTATTTT. Amino acids: CSARANPPSTDTQYF.

A word on this clonotype: At one end, the junction sequence differs from germline, possibly due to a read error. This chain uses TRBV4-3 with TRBJ2-3; 10 bases map to TRBD2. Germline V CDR1 and CDR2: LGHNA, YSLEER. CDR3 length: 16 amino acids. The CDR3 region is CASSPVAGGITDMQYF. Written as DNA, the CDR3 is TGCGCCAGCAGCCCTGTAGCGGGAGGAATCACAGATATGCAGTATTTT.

Notes on this clonotype: Its ends do not fully match the called genes, so a read error is possible. The V call is TRBV11-2, the J call TRBJ1-6; no definite D call. Germline V gives CDR1 SGHAT, CDR2 FQNNGV. The length of the CDR3 is 14 residues. The CDR3 bases are TGTACCAACAGCTTAGAAGCAAGTAATTCACTCCTCCACTTT. Translated: CTNSLEASNSLLHF.